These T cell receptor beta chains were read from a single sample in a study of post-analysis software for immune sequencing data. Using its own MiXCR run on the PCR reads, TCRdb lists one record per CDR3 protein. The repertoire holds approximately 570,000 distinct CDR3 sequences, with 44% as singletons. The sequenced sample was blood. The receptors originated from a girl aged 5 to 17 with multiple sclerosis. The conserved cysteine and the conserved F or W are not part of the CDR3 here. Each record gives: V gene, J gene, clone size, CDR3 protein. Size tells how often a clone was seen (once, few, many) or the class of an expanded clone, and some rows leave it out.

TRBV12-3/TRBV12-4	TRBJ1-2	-	ASTARTGGSEGYT
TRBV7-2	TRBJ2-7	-	ASSSDSPRPYEQY
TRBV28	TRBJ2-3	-	ASSVAGGQDTQY
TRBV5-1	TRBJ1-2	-	ASSLSGRHYGYT
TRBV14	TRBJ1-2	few	ASSPFFNYGYT
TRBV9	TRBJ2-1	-	ASSGNEQF
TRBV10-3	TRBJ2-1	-	AIREQGAAYNEQF
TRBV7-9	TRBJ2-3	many	ASSSRRDTQY
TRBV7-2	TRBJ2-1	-	ASSLFSRTSGSNEQF
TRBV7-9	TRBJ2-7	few	ASSYRAGVVSYEQY
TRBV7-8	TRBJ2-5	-	ASSLTLAPQETQY
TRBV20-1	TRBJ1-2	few	SATGTGYGYT
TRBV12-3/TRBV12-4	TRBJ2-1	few	ASSPGLEQF
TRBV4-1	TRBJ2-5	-	ASSRWASGETQY
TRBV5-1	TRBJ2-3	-	ASSPKGGRDTQY
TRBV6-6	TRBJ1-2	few	ASSSHSVQGRAYGYT
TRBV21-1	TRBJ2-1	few	ASSTKLPGQATNEQF
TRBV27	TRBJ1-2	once	ASSSSRRYGYT
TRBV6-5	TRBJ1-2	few	ASSYSGLLEGGYT
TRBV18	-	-	ASSTTVNGETQY
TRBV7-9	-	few	ASTLWGLRGRDEQY
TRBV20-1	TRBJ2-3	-	SAAADTQY
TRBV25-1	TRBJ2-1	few	ASSAGLAEGGYNEQF
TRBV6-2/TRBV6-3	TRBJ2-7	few	ASRTGTRGYEQY
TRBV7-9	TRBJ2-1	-	ASSFPGTSEF
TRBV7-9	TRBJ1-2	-	ASSFIGVPGYT
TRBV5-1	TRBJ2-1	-	ASSHEAGDFYNEQF
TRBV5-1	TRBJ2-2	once	ASSLGLLAGGRSTGELF
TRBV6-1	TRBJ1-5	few	ASSGWGSSQPQH
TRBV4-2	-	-	ASSQEKGQGMYEQY
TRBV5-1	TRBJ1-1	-	ASSLDGSTEAF
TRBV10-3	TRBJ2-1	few	AIGQGNEQF
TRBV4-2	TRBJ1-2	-	ASSQGPGTSYGYT
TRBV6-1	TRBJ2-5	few	ASGEGARETQY
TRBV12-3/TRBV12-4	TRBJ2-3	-	ASSFQSLASTDTQY
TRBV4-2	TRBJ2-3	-	ASSPSGRGADTQY
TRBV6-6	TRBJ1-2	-	ASRSPQGYT
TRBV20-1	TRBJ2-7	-	SVRRTYEQY
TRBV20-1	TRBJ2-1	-	SAIGGSSYNEQF
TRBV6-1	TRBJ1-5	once	ASSEADHSNQPQH
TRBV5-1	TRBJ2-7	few	ASSSGTGVTYEQY